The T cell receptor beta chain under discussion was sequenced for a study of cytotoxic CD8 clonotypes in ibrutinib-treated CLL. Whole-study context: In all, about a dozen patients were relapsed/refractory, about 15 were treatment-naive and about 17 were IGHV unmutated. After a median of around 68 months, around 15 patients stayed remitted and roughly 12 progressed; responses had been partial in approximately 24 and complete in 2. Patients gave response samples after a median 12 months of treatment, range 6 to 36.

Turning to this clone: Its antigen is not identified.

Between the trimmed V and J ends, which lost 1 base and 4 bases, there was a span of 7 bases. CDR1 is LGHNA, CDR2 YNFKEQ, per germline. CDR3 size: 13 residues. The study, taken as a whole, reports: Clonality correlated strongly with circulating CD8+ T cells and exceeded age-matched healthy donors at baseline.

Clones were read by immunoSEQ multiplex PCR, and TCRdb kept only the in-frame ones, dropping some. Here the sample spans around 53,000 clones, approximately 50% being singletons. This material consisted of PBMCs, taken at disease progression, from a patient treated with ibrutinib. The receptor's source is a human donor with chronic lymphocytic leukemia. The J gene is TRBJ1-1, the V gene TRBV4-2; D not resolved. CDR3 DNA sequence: TGTGCCAGCAGCCAAGTACGGGGCACTGAAGCTTTCTTT. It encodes CASSQVRGTEAFF.